This T cell receptor beta chain was captured in a study of T cell responses to AZD1222 COVID-19 vaccine. A remark on this clone: Its antigen is not known.

The CDR3 runs to 14 residues. Germline V gene lookup returns CDR1 LGHDT and CDR2 YNNKEL (reference sequence). Trimming took 5 bases from V and 2 from J; bases not matched to a gene: 5. Whole-study findings and limits: Unmutated variant regions are reportedly targeted by nearly half of spike-specific TCRs. The donor cohort was predominantly white British with a female majority, and clonal diversity may have been underestimated. Spike was spanned by vaccine-associated CD4 TCRs, with dominance at 160-218 and 743-854. No repertoire was sampled before or during the peak T cell response, only after it.

Generated by immunoSEQ multiplex PCR, the TCRdb table keeps only in-frame clones and is missing some. The data show approximately 110,000 clones, about 87% seen once. The TCR was taken from an adult in good health. The rearrangement joins TRBV3-1 (or the pseudogene TRBV3-2) to TRBJ2-5; 7 bases line up with TRBD1. Specimen: peripheral blood, collected on day 0 of AZD1222 vaccination. CDR3 sequence reads: CASSGWTGQETQYF. The CDR3 bases are TGTGCCAGCAGCGGCTGGACAGGACAAGAGACCCAGTACTTC.